This TCR beta chain was sequenced for a study of blood T cell repertoires in COVID-19. Assay: immunoSEQ multiplex PCR; the TCRdb copy retains only in-frame clones and omits some. The sample yields under 300,000 clones, roughly 89% seen once. V was pared by 5 bases and J by 5 bases, with 21 bases between. Germline V gene lookup returns CDR1 MDHEN and CDR2 SYDVKM. The CDR3 extends over 16 amino acids. The genes are TRBV28 and TRBJ1-2; possibly TRBD1 for D (6 bases). Sequencing was performed on PBMCs or T cells enriched from blood (not recorded which). The receptor was derived from a woman in her sixties who had recovered from COVID-19. The DNA for the CDR3 is TGTGCCAGCAGTCCCCGGGACACCAAACTCTCATATGGCTACACCTTC. Translated: CASSPRDTKLSYGYTF.